Shown below are 24 T cell receptor beta chains from a single sample sequenced in a study of monozygotic twins with inflammatory bowel disease. One entry per CDR3 protein, without DNA, is what TCRdb gives after re-calling the 5' RACE reads. The table lists approximately 400,000 distinct CDR3 sequences, with around 2.5% in the top ten. The sample consisted of blood. These TCRs come from a human donor with ulcerative colitis or Crohn's disease, or a healthy co-twin of an affected twin (not recorded which).

The chain has TRBV19 and TRBJ2-1; TCRdb lists TRBD1, though no DNA is available to test this call. Germline lookup yields CDR1 LNHDA and CDR2 SQIVND (reference sequence). The CDR3 totals 11 residues. Here the CDR3 reads CASRQGLGQFF.

The J gene is TRBJ1-4, the V gene TRBV25-1; the TCRdb D gene call, TRBD1, has no DNA to confirm it. The CDR3 extends over 15 amino acids. Per germline, CDR1 MGHDK and CDR2 SYGVNS. The CDR3 loop is CASSEFPGNNEKLFF.

The V and J genes are TRBV13 and TRBJ2-7; lacking DNA, the TRBD2 call made by TCRdb goes unchecked. Germline V gene data show CDR1 as PRHDT and CDR2 as FYEKMQ (reference sequence). The CDR3 has 14 residues. This CDR3 reads CASSLIAGESEQYF.

The J gene is TRBJ1-5, the V gene TRBV4-3. The CDR3 runs 15 residues. Germline-derived CDR1 and CDR2 are LGHNA and YSLEER. The CDR3: CASSQDYSLLQPQHF.

This chain's CDR3 is CASSLQLGPYNEQFF. The chain uses TRBV13 and TRBJ2-1; TCRdb's D call of TRBD2 is untestable without DNA. This CDR3 has 15 amino acids. Germline loops: CDR1 PRHDT, CDR2 FYEKMQ (reference sequence).

This sequence joins TRBV7-7 and TRBJ2-2; the TCRdb call, TRBD2, lacks DNA for checking. This CDR3 comprises 15 residues. Looked up from germline, CDR1 is SSHAT and CDR2 is FNYEAQ (reference sequence). Here the CDR3 reads CASSLSSGSSGELFF.

This rearrangement joins TRBV6-1 to TRBJ2-7. The CDR3 loop spans 14 amino acids. The germline gives CDR1 MNHNS, CDR2 SASEGT. The CDR3 here is CASTQYRNSYEQYF.

The rearrangement uses TRBV20-1 and TRBJ2-4. Germline loops: CDR1 DFQATT, CDR2 SNEGSKA (reference sequence). There are 14 residues in the CDR3. This CDR3 is CSATRSIAKNIQYF.

V and J are TRBV20-1 and TRBJ2-2. Germline V CDR1 and CDR2: DFQATT, SNEGSKA (reference sequence). The CDR3 consists of 13 residues. This CDR3 reads CSALTPNTGELFF.

This rearrangement joins TRBV20-1 to TRBJ2-1; no DNA is available, so the TRBD1 call from TCRdb remains unchecked. The germline V gene has CDR1 DFQATT and CDR2 SNEGSKA (reference sequence). CDR3 length: 15 residues. The CDR3 region is CSAREPGQGYNEQFF.

This chain links TRBV18 with TRBJ2-7; TCRdb reports TRBD1, a call that lacks DNA to check it against. From germline, CDR1 is KGHSH and CDR2 LQKENI. The CDR3 has 14 amino acids. This CDR3 reads CASSPLGTDYEQYF.

The rearrangement joins TRBV18 to TRBJ2-2; there is no DNA to check the TCRdb D call of TRBD1. CDR3 length equals 15 residues. Germline V gene sequence: CDR1 KGHSH, CDR2 LQKENI. CDR3 region: CASSPPQGNTGELFF.

This rearrangement joins TRBV19 to TRBJ2-3; TCRdb's D call, TRBD1, is unchecked because there is no DNA. The germline gives CDR1 LNHDA, CDR2 SQIVND (reference sequence). The CDR3 length is 14 residues. CDR3 sequence: CASSTGTNKDTQYF. The variable domain in full, completed from reference TRBV19 and TRBJ2-3, reads DGGITQSPKYLFRKEGQNVTLSCEQNLNHDAMYWYRQDPGQGLRLIYYSQIVNDFQKGDIAEGYSVSREKKESFPLTVTSAQKNPTAFYLCASSTGTNKDTQYFGPGTRLTVL.

This chain connects TRBV6-1 to TRBJ2-1; the D gene TCRdb calls, TRBD2, cannot be checked with no DNA. The CDR3 consists of 14 residues. The germline V gene has CDR1 MNHNS and CDR2 SASEGT. CDR3 amino acids: CASLEGGSYNEQFF.

The J gene is TRBJ1-1, the V gene TRBV18; the D gene TCRdb calls, TRBD1, cannot be checked with no DNA. This CDR3 contains 14 residues. The germline V gene encodes CDR1 KGHSH and CDR2 LQKENI. Here the CDR3 reads CASSSGQGGSEAFF. Full variable domain (rest looked up from reference TRBV18 and TRBJ1-1): NAGVMQNPRHLVRRRGQEARLRCSPMKGHSHVYWYRQLPEEGLKFMVYLQKENIIDESGMPKERFSAEFPKEGPSILRIQQVVRGDSAAYFCASSSGQGGSEAFFGQGTRLTVV.

The CDR3 loop is CAISVGQGPSYEQYF. The chain uses TRBV10-3 and TRBJ2-7; TCRdb names TRBD1, which stays unverified in the absence of DNA. Looked up from germline, CDR1 is ENHRY and CDR2 is SYGVKD. This CDR3 spans 15 amino acids.

The rearrangement uses TRBV20-1 and TRBJ1-4; TCRdb picks TRBD1, but there is no DNA to check that call. This CDR3 is built from 13 residues. CDR1 and CDR2 from the germline V gene are DFQATT and SNEGSKA (reference sequence). CDR3 region: CSASGGANEKLFF.

This chain connects TRBV20-1 to TRBJ1-6. Looked up from germline, CDR1 is DFQATT and CDR2 is SNEGSKA (reference sequence). The CDR3 spans 14 residues. The CDR3 protein is CSASSDNSNSPLHF.

J is TRBJ2-7 and V is TRBV20-1; TCRdb's assignment of TRBD1 cannot be checked, as there is no DNA. The CDR3 has 14 amino acids. CDR1 is DFQATT and CDR2 is SNEGSKA in the germline V gene (reference sequence). CDR3: CSARDKGQRYEQYF.

The gene calls are TRBV20-1 and TRBJ1-5; the D call of TRBD1 rests on TCRdb alone, since no DNA is present to check it. The CDR3 has 12 residues. Looked up from germline, CDR1 is DFQATT and CDR2 is SNEGSKA (reference sequence). This CDR3 reads CSSQGNNQPQHF.

CDR3 loop: CASSYSESDTQYF. The chain joins TRBV6-5 to TRBJ2-3. CDR3 length: 13 residues. Germline V lookup: CDR1 MNHEY, CDR2 SVGAGI.

The chain has TRBV12-3 or TRBV12-4 and TRBJ1-6; TCRdb lists TRBD1, though no DNA is available to test this call. The length of the CDR3 is 14 residues. The CDR3 reads CASSHTGGNSPLHF.

The genes are TRBV30 and TRBJ1-6; TCRdb indicates TRBD1, and absent DNA this call remains unverified. CDR3 size: 13 residues. Germline assignment: CDR1 GTSNPN and CDR2 SVGIG (reference sequence). The CDR3 loop reads CAWSSGPAVPLHF.

The rearrangement links TRBV6-5 to TRBJ2-7; TCRdb gives TRBD1 as the D gene, but with no DNA this cannot be confirmed. This CDR3 has 13 residues. Germline loops: CDR1 MNHEY, CDR2 SVGAGI. CDR3 loop: CASSNRGPYEQYF.